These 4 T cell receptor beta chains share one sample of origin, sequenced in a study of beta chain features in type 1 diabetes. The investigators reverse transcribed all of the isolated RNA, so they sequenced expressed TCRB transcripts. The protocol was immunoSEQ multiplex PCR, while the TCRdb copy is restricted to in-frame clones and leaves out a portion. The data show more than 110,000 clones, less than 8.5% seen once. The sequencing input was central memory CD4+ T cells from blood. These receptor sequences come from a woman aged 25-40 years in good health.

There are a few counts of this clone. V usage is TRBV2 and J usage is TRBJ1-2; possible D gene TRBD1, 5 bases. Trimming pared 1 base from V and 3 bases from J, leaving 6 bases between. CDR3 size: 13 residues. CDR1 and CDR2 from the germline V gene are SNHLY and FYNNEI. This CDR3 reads CASSEGGDYGYTF. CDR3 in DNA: TGTGCCAGCAGTGAAGGGGGGGACTATGGCTACACCTTC. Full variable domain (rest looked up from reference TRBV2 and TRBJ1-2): EPEVTQTPSHQVTQMGQEVILRCVPISNHLYFYWYRQILGQKVEFLVSFYNNEISEKSEIFDDQFSVERPDGSNFTLKIRSTKLEDSAMYFCASSEGGDYGYTFGSGTRLTVV.

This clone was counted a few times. In DNA, the CDR3 is TGTGCCAGCGACTTGGGGGGGGTGTCCTACAATGAGCAGTTCTTC. The encoded protein is CASDLGGVSYNEQFF. This chain uses TRBV7-9 with TRBJ2-1; 7 bases agree with TRBD2. Trimming at V came to 8 bases and at J to 1 base, leaving 8 bases not matched to a gene. This CDR3 contains 15 residues. CDR1 and CDR2 from the germline V gene are SEHNR and FQNEAQ (reference sequence).

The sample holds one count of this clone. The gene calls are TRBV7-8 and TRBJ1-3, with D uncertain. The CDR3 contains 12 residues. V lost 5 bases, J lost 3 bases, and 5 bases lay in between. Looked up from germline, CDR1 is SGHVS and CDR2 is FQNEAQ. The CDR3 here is CASSHSGNTIYF. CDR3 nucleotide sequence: TGTGCCAGCAGCCATAGTGGAAACACCATATATTTT.

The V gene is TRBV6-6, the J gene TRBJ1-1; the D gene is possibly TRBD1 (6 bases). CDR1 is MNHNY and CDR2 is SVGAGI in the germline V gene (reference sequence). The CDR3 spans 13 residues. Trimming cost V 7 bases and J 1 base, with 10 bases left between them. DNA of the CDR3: TGTGCCAGCATTGTACAGGGGAACACTGAAGCTTTCTTT. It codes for CASIVQGNTEAFF.